The 24 T cell receptor beta chains presented below share a single source sample, sequenced in a study of cytomegalovirus exposure and HLA in healthy donors. Produced via immunoSEQ multiplex PCR; TCRdb's table is partial and in-frame only. The data show a few hundred thousand clones, 70% to 90% seen once. Sequencing was performed on PBMCs. The receptors originated from a woman aged 18 to 35 in good health and CMV-seronegative.

V gene TRBV7-8 combines with J gene TRBJ2-7, with D possibly matching TRBD2 (5 bases). Deletions cut 0 bases from V and 7 bases from J, with 13 bases between. The germline V gene encodes CDR1 SGHVS and CDR2 FQNEAQ. The CDR3 loop spans 14 amino acids. The CDR3 DNA is TGTGCCAGCAGCTTAGCGCAGGAGGACGGAGAGCAGTACTTC. It specifies CASSLAQEDGEQYF.

Only one count was recorded for this clone. The V call is TRBV2, the J call TRBJ1-2; D not resolved. There are 15 residues in the CDR3. V gave up 1 base and J gave up 6 bases, with 15 bases separating them. CDR1 and CDR2 (germline): SNHLY, FYNNEI. The CDR3 nucleotides read TGTGCCAGCAGTGAAGAATGGGCAGATCCGAATGGCTACACCTTC. Protein product: CASSEEWADPNGYTF.

This clone was seen a single time. The chain uses TRBV7-9 and TRBJ2-7; possible D gene TRBD1, 5 bases. Germline CDR1 and CDR2: SEHNR and FQNEAQ (reference sequence). V was clipped by 3 bases and J by 5 bases, with 11 bases between them. This CDR3 contains 13 residues. The CDR3 is CASSFSQGDEQYF. The CDR3 DNA reads as TGTGCCAGCAGCTTTTCTCAGGGCGACGAGCAGTACTTC. The full variable domain, its missing parts supplied by reference TRBV7-9 and TRBJ2-7, is DTGVSQNPRHKITKRGQNVTFRCDPISEHNRLYWYRQTLGQGPEFLTYFQNEAQLEKSRLLSDRFSAERPKGSFSTLEIQRTEQGDSAMYLCASSFSQGDEQYFGPGTRLTVT.

The chain combines TRBV5-6 with TRBJ2-7; the D gene is possibly TRBD1 (5 bases). Trimming shortened V by 1 base and J by 0 bases, and 20 bases separated the two germline ends. Germline V gene sequence: CDR1 SGHDT, CDR2 YYEEEE. This CDR3 is built from 18 residues. The CDR3 loop reads CASSLWGLGESVSYEQYF. The CDR3, as DNA: TGTGCCAGCAGCTTGTGGGGCCTAGGTGAGTCAGTCTCCTACGAGCAGTACTTC. Full variable domain (outside the CDR3, taken from reference TRBV5-6 and TRBJ2-7): DAGVTQSPTHLIKTRGQQVTLRCSPKSGHDTVSWYQQALGQGPQFIFQYYEEEERQRGNFPDRFSGHQFPNYSSELNVNALLLGDSALYLCASSLWGLGESVSYEQYFGPGTRLTVT.

This clone was seen just once. The chain combines TRBV10-3 with TRBJ1-2; 8 nucleotides match TRBD1. The CDR3 extends over 15 amino acids. CDR1 is ENHRY and CDR2 is SYGVKD in the germline V gene. The V and J ends lost 2 bases and 5 bases, in that order; junction bases with no gene match: 7. The CDR3 region has the DNA TGTGCCATCAGTGAGCCGGGACAGGATGGTTATGGCTACACCTTC. Encoded protein: CAISEPGQDGYGYTF.

This clone appeared once. The CDR3 DNA follows: TGTGCCAGCAGTGAATGGACTAGCGGAAACACAGATACGCAGTATTTT. It yields the protein CASSEWTSGNTDTQYF. This chain joins TRBV6-1 and TRBJ2-3; 10 bases are shared with TRBD2. CDR3 length: 16 residues. Trimming took 2 bases from V and 2 from J; bases not matched to a gene: 4. Germline assignment: CDR1 MNHNS and CDR2 SASEGT.

The J gene is TRBJ1-1, the V gene TRBV29-1; D remains unclear. With 7 bases removed from V and 1 base from J, the gap between germline ends came to 7 bases. CDR1 is SQVTM, CDR2 ANQGSEA, per germline. This CDR3 has 11 amino acids. CDR3 sequence (DNA): TGCAGCGCTGGGCCGAACACTGAAGCTTTCTTT. This encodes CSAGPNTEAFF. Based on the CDR3 plus reference TRBV29-1 and TRBJ1-1, the full variable domain is SAVISQKPSRDICQRGTSLTIQCQVDSQVTMMFWYRQQPGQSLTLIATANQGSEATYESGFVIDKFPISRPNLTFSTLTVSNMSPEDSSIYLCSAGPNTEAFFGQGTRLTVV.

The V gene is TRBV5-4, the J gene TRBJ2-7, with 7 positions matching TRBD1. CDR1 and CDR2 (germline): SGHNT, YYREEE (reference sequence). V dropped 3 bases and J dropped 6; count of bases not matched to a gene: 6. The CDR3 consists of 13 residues. The CDR3 DNA follows: TGTGCCAGCAGCTCCCAGGGGGATGGCGAGCAGTACTTC. Encoded protein: CASSSQGDGEQYF.

The chain joins TRBV15 to TRBJ2-7; D is uncertain. Germline loops: CDR1 LNHNV, CDR2 YYDKDF (reference sequence). The CDR3 sequence is 15 residues long. V was trimmed by 0 bases and J by 0 bases, leaving 9 bases between them. The CDR3 nucleotides read TGTGCCACCAGCAGAGAGGCGTCAGGCTCCTACGAGCAGTACTTC. It is translated as CATSREASGSYEQYF.

The DNA for the CDR3 is TGTGCCAGCAGCGCTAGCGGAAGCTCCTACGAGCAGTACTTC. Encoded protein: CASSASGSSYEQYF. The chain has TRBV7-3 and TRBJ2-7, with 7 nucleotides matching TRBD2. Germline assignment: CDR1 SGHTA and CDR2 FQGTGA. V dropped 5 bases and J dropped 0; count of bases not matched to a gene: 4. The CDR3 contains 14 residues. Drawing the rest from reference TRBV7-3 and TRBJ2-7, the complete variable domain is GAGVSQTPSNKVTEKGKYVELRCDPISGHTALYWYRQSLGQGPEFLIYFQGTGAADDSGLPNDRFFAVRPEGSVSTLKIQRTERGDSAVYLCASSASGSSYEQYFGPGTRLTVT.

The chain uses TRBV30 and TRBJ1-1; weak D call: TRBD1 (5 bases). Germline lookup yields CDR1 GTSNPN and CDR2 SVGIG (reference sequence). With 2 bases removed from V and 3 bases from J, the gap between germline ends came to 10 bases. The CDR3 sequence is 13 residues long. The CDR3 region has the DNA TGTGCCTGGAGTACCACGGGGGACACTGAAGCTTTCTTT. It translates to CAWSTTGDTEAFF. The entire variable domain, with the rest obtained from reference TRBV30 and TRBJ1-1, is as follows: SQTIHQWPATLVQPVGSPLSLECTVEGTSNPNLYWYRQAAGRGLQLLFYSVGIGQISSEVPQNLSASRPQDRQFILSSKKLLLSDSGFYLCAWSTTGDTEAFFGQGTRLTVV.

This clone was seen more than once but under ten times. The chain is built from TRBV28 and TRBJ2-7, with 9 bases matching TRBD1. Losses at the gene ends were 4 bases for V and 3 bases for J; bases not matched to a gene: 4. The germline CDR1 and CDR2 sequences are MDHEN and SYDVKM. This CDR3 comprises 14 residues. CDR3 DNA sequence: TGTGCCAGCAGTTGGGACAGGGAGGGCTACGAGCAGTACTTC. Translation gives CASSWDREGYEQYF. Variable domain in full (rest from reference TRBV28 and TRBJ2-7): DVKVTQSSRYLVKRTGEKVFLECVQDMDHENMFWYRQDPGLGLRLIYFSYDVKMKEKGDIPEGYSVSREKKERFSLILESASTNQTSMYLCASSWDREGYEQYFGPGTRLTVT.

The chain carries TRBV6-5 and TRBJ2-5; 8 bases line up with TRBD1. V dropped 7 bases and J dropped 4; count of bases not matched to a gene: 11. The CDR3 sequence is 15 residues long. Looked up from germline, CDR1 is MNHEY and CDR2 is SVGAGI. The CDR3 loop reads CASNPNRGLRETQYF. The DNA of the CDR3 is TGTGCCAGCAATCCCAACAGGGGGTTGCGAGAGACCCAGTACTTC.

The V gene is TRBV2, the J gene TRBJ2-3, with TRBD2 matching 11 bases. Trimming cost V 6 bases and J 5 bases; bases outside gene matches: 1. Germline values: CDR1 SNHLY, CDR2 FYNNEI. CDR3 length: 13 amino acids. As DNA, the CDR3 is TGTGCCAGCAGCGGACTAGCGGGAGATACGCAGTATTTT. Translation: CASSGLAGDTQYF.

Of note for this clone: Additional DNA sequences in this sample encode the identical CDR3. The chain is built from TRBV29-1 and TRBJ1-5; tentative D call: TRBD1 (5 bases). The length of the CDR3 is 12 residues. Germline V lookup: CDR1 SQVTM, CDR2 ANQGSEA. Trimming pared 4 bases from V and 4 bases from J, leaving 8 bases between. The CDR3 coding sequence is TGCAGCGTTGTAACAGGAAATCAGCCCCAGCATTTT. Protein sequence: CSVVTGNQPQHF.

As concerns this clone: It may be a read error: a sequence one base away is much more abundant. The chain links TRBV7-8 to TRBJ2-7; D not resolved. V was pared by 4 bases and J by 3 bases, with 4 bases between. The CDR3 covers 11 residues. Germline V gene data show CDR1 as SGHVS and CDR2 as FQNEAQ. This chain's CDR3 is CASSSHYEQYF. The DNA for the CDR3 is TGTGCCAGCAGCTCCCACTACGAGCAGTACTTC.

CDR3 loop: CASSIGAPDRQPQHF. CDR3 DNA sequence: TGTGCCAGTAGTATAGGGGCCCCCGACAGGCAGCCCCAGCATTTT. V usage is TRBV19 and J usage is TRBJ1-5; possibly TRBD1 for D (6 bases). The length of the CDR3 is 15 residues. Germline V lookup: CDR1 LNHDA, CDR2 SQIVND (reference sequence). The ends were cut back, 1 base at V and 7 bases at J, with 14 bases in the middle. Full variable domain (outside the CDR3, taken from reference TRBV19 and TRBJ1-5): DGGITQSPKYLFRKEGQNVTLSCEQNLNHDAMYWYRQDPGQGLRLIYYSQIVNDFQKGDIAEGYSVSREKKESFPLTVTSAQKNPTAFYLCASSIGAPDRQPQHFGDGTRLSIL.

Only one count was recorded for this clone. This rearrangement joins TRBV5-1 to TRBJ2-6; D is ambiguous. The CDR3 consists of 17 residues. The germline V and J ends were trimmed by 3 bases and 0 bases, with 13 bases remaining between them. Germline CDR1 reads SGHRS; CDR2 reads YFSETQ. The CDR3 region has the DNA TGCGCCAGCAGCTCGAATTCAGGTGTCTCTGGGGCCAACGTCCTGACTTTC. Translating it yields CASSSNSGVSGANVLTF. Full variable domain (missing parts from reference TRBV5-1 and TRBJ2-6): KAGVTQTPRYLIKTRGQQVTLSCSPISGHRSVSWYQQTPGQGLQFLFEYFSETQRNKGNFPGRFSGRQFSNSRSEMNVSTLELGDSALYLCASSSNSGVSGANVLTFGAGSRLTVL.

The chain is built from TRBV7-2 and TRBJ2-7, with TRBD1 identical over 8 bases. The germline CDR1 and CDR2 sequences are SGHTA and FQGNSA. CDR3 length: 15 amino acids. V shed 5 bases, J shed 3 bases, and the junction held 9 bases outside the gene matches. The CDR3 is CASSLGQGTVYEQYF. The CDR3 DNA reads as TGTGCCAGCAGCCTTGGACAGGGAACCGTCTACGAGCAGTACTTC.

As to this clone: Mismatch with germline at one junction end may stem from a read error. The genes are TRBV5-1 and TRBJ1-2, with a weak D call TRBD1 (6 bases). This CDR3 has 13 residues. Germline CDR1 SGHRS, CDR2 YFSETQ. CDR3 in DNA: TGCGCCAGCAGGTTGGGGGCCGACTATGGCTACACCTTC. It yields the protein CASRLGADYGYTF.

This chain links TRBV27 with TRBJ2-4; 7 bases fit TRBD2. The V segment lost 3 bases and the J segment 8 bases; nucleotides outside the gene matches: 10. CDR3 size: 15 residues. The germline gives CDR1 MNHEY, CDR2 SMNVEV (reference sequence). CDR3 DNA sequence: TGTGCCAGCAGTTTTGGGGCGGGAGTTAAGTACATTCAGTACTTC. Translating it yields CASSFGAGVKYIQYF.

The J gene is TRBJ2-3, the V gene TRBV30; 12 nucleotides align to TRBD2. J gave up 0 bases and V 2 bases, and 3 bases lay outside the gene matches. The CDR3 covers 16 residues. CDR1 GTSNPN and CDR2 SVGIG come from the germline V gene (reference sequence). CDR3 bases: TGTGCCTGGAGTCTAGCGGGAGGGGGCAGCACAGATACGCAGTATTTT. Its protein product is CAWSLAGGGSTDTQYF.

The V call is TRBV7-8, the J call TRBJ1-5, with D tentatively TRBD1 (5 bases). The germline V and J ends were trimmed by 0 bases and 3 bases, with 12 bases remaining between them. Germline assignment: CDR1 SGHVS and CDR2 FQNEAQ. This CDR3 region has 16 residues. The CDR3 sequence is CASSLAGAGLNQPQHF. The CDR3 DNA reads as TGTGCCAGCAGCTTAGCGGGCGCAGGGCTCAATCAGCCCCAGCATTTT.

V and J are TRBV9 and TRBJ2-6, with D possibly TRBD1 on 5 matching bases. Deletions cut 2 bases from V and 1 base from J, with 16 bases between. CDR3 length: 18 residues. Germline V gene data show CDR1 as SGDLS and CDR2 as YYNGEE. CDR3: CASSVRGHAASGANVLTF. DNA for the CDR3: TGTGCCAGCAGCGTCAGAGGACACGCGGCTTCTGGGGCCAACGTCCTGACTTTC.